Presented here are 8 T cell receptor beta chains from one specimen sequenced in a study of radiotherapy plus CTLA-4 blockade in lung cancer. Only in-frame clones appear in the TCRdb table, and some are missing; sequencing was by immunoSEQ multiplex PCR. Altogether about 80,000 clones are present, about 78% being singletons, with the ten largest covering about 23%. The source was peripheral blood, collected from a patient treated with radiotherapy plus ipilimumab. The origin of the receptors is a human donor with non-small cell lung cancer whose response to radiotherapy plus ipilimumab could not be evaluated. Some clones in this sample may be carry-over from other donors' samples.

V and J are TRBV11-1 and TRBJ1-1; 9 positions match TRBD1. The CDR3 has 14 amino acids. Germline values: CDR1 SGHAT, CDR2 FQDESV (reference sequence). The ends lost 4 bases at V and 7 bases at J; junction bases unmatched: 7. The CDR3 loop is CASSSYRGLGEAFF. In nucleotides, the CDR3 is TGTGCCAGCAGCTCATACAGGGGGCTGGGTGAAGCTTTCTTT.

The chain carries TRBV5-1 and TRBJ1-4; TRBD1 aligns across 10 bases. The trim removed 3 bases at V and 8 bases at J, leaving 7 bases unmatched. The CDR3 totals 15 residues. The germline V gene encodes CDR1 SGHRS and CDR2 YFSETQ. CDR3 DNA sequence: TGCGCCAGCAGCTACTCCGGGACAGGGGACGAAAAACTGTTTTTT. It specifies CASSYSGTGDEKLFF. The whole variable domain, remainder taken from reference TRBV5-1 and TRBJ1-4, is KAGVTQTPRYLIKTRGQQVTLSCSPISGHRSVSWYQQTPGQGLQFLFEYFSETQRNKGNFPGRFSGRQFSNSRSEMNVSTLELGDSALYLCASSYSGTGDEKLFFGSGTQLSVL.

The CDR3 DNA sequence: TGTGCCAGCAGCTTCGCCCGGACAAATGAAAAACTGTTTTTT. This gives the protein CASSFARTNEKLFF. J is TRBJ1-4 and V is TRBV7-8; D might be TRBD1 (5 bases). Trimming left V 3 bases short and J 5 bases short, with 10 bases between. This CDR3 spans 14 amino acids. CDR1 is SGHVS, CDR2 FQNEAQ, per germline.

The CDR3 reads CASSPGTGGDEKLFF. For the CDR3, the DNA is TGTGCCAGCTCCCCAGGGACAGGGGGTGATGAAAAACTGTTTTTT. The chain links TRBV18 to TRBJ1-4, with 11 nucleotides matching TRBD1. Germline lookup yields CDR1 KGHSH and CDR2 LQKENI. This CDR3 is 15 amino acids long. J gave up 6 bases and V 6 bases, and 6 bases lay outside the gene matches.

The chain uses TRBV5-4 and TRBJ1-6, with D unclear. Germline V gene sequence: CDR1 SGHNT, CDR2 YYREEE (reference sequence). V lost 2 bases to trimming and J lost 9 bases, with 12 bases between them. The CDR3 extends over 14 amino acids. CDR3 residues: CASSFGELVSPLHF. The CDR3 bases are TGTGCCAGCAGCTTCGGGGAGCTGGTTTCACCCCTCCACTTT.

This chain connects TRBV6-1 to TRBJ1-5; a weak D match, TRBD1 (5 bases). The CDR3 has 14 amino acids. Per the germline V gene, CDR1 is MNHNS and CDR2 is SASEGT. V dropped 1 base and J dropped 6 bases, with 10 bases sitting between them. The CDR3 here is CASSEVRTSQPQHF. In nucleotides, the CDR3 is TGTGCCAGCAGTGAAGTAAGGACATCTCAGCCCCAGCATTTT.

The table lists this clone with a count of one. This rearrangement joins TRBV6-1 to TRBJ2-1; D is unresolved. The CDR3 runs 14 residues. Germline V gene data show CDR1 as MNHNS and CDR2 as SASEGT. V was shortened by 0 bases and J by 8 bases, with 11 bases between the two germline ends. In DNA, the CDR3 is TGTGCCAGCAGTGAAGCGGGCTGGTTCTATGAGCAGTTCTTC. It encodes CASSEAGWFYEQFF.

The V gene is TRBV30, the J gene TRBJ1-6, with 7 bases lining up with TRBD1. The CDR3 totals 13 residues. Germline V gene sequence: CDR1 GTSNPN, CDR2 SVGIG (reference sequence). Trimming removed 3 bases from V and 9 bases from J; junction bases left unmatched: 5. CDR3 sequence reads: CAWRGQLRSPLHF. CDR3 sequence (DNA): TGTGCCTGGAGGGGACAGTTACGTTCACCCCTCCACTTT.